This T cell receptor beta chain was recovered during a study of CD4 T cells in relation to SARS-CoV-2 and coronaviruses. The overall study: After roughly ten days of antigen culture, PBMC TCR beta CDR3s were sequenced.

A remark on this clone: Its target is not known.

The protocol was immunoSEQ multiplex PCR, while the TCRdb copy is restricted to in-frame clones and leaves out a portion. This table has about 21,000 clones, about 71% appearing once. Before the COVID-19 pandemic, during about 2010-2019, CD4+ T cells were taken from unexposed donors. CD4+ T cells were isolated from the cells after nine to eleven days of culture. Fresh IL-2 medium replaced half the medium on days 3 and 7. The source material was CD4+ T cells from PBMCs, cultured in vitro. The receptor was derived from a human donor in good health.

Written as DNA, the CDR3 is TGTGCCAGCAGCTTTCAGGGGACCCTTCACAATGAGCAGTTCTTC. Translation gives CASSFQGTLHNEQFF. This chain joins TRBV7-2 and TRBJ2-1; maybe TRBD1 (6 bases). Deletions cut 3 bases from V and 5 bases from J, with 14 bases between. From germline, CDR1 is SGHTA and CDR2 FQGNSA. The CDR3 loop spans 15 amino acids.